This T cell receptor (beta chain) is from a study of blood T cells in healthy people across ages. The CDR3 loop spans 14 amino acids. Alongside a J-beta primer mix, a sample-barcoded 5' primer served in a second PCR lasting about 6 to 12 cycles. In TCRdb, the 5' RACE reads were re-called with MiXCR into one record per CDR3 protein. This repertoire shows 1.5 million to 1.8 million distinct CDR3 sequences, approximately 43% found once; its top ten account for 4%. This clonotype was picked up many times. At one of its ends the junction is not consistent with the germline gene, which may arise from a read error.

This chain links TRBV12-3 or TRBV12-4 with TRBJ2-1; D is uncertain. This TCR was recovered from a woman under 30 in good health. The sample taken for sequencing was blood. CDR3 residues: CASSLERTYNEQFF. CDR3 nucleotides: TGTGCCAGCAGCTTAGAACGCACCTACAATGAGCAGTTCTTC.